This note documents a single TCR beta chain sequence. Its antigen is still unknown. Per-nucleotide qualities are absent, and no much larger clonotype sits a single base away. This entry belongs to a study of OX40 agonist ivuxolimab in advanced cancers. Turning to the overall study: The costimulatory receptor OX40 (CD134) was targeted by ivuxolimab, a fully human IgG2 agonistic monoclonal antibody. Of the roughly 51 patients in dose escalation, about 20 had hepatocellular carcinoma, roughly 15 had melanoma, 9 had renal cell carcinoma and 9 had head and neck cancer. Partial responses occurred in three dose-escalation patients: two with cutaneous melanoma and one with hepatocellular carcinoma. Intravenous ivuxolimab was administered to patients every 2 weeks at six dose levels: 0.01, 0.1, 0.3, 1.5, 3 and 10 mg/kg. The paper describes the monotherapy dose-escalation part (N ≈ 50 patients) of the phase I trial of ivuxolimab. Prior anti-PD-1, anti-PD-L1 or anti-CTLA-4 therapy was permitted, and checkpoint inhibitors had been received by around 39% of dose-escalation patients. Peripheral TCRbeta sequencing was intended to test whether TCR sequence diversity was altered and clonal T-cell expansion was caused by ivuxolimab. The dose-escalation cohort was about 86% male with a mean age of around 64 years, ranging from roughly 23 to 79.

The full study reports these points: The antigen specificity of the clonally expanded peripheral T cells was not determined. On average, CD8+ T cells showed more expanded clones than CD4+ T cells after ivuxolimab. Low levels of normalized T-cell clonal expansion were also seen in some patients who did not respond. At doses of 0.1 to 3.0 mg/kg, clonal expansion of both CD4+ and CD8+ blood T cells was observed from baseline to week 6. In the 0.1-3.0 mg/kg groups, partial responders had among the lowest normalized peripheral clonal expansion, particularly in CD8+ T cells.

From V the trimming removes 4 bases and from J it removes 5 bases, while the gene matches leave 10 bases of the junction unaccounted for. CDR1 SGHRS and CDR2 YFSETQ are derived from the germline V gene. Counted from cysteine to phenylalanine, this CDR3 has 16 amino acids. Only the CDR3 DNA stays, 48 bases, in frame from base 1. Patients with a history of autoimmune disease or receiving systemic immunosuppression were excluded from the trial. Peripheral blood for TCR sequencing was collected from all dose cohorts at baseline, on cycle 4 day 1, and on cycle 7 day 1. Samples were obtained from an open-label, multicenter, first-in-human phase I dose-escalation trial of ivuxolimab. Adults with locally advanced or metastatic head and neck squamous cell, hepatocellular, melanoma or renal cell carcinoma were enrolled in the trial. Before TCR sequencing, CD4+ and CD8+ T cells were separately sorted from peripheral blood.

For sequencing of the TCRbeta CDR3 region, genomic DNA was extracted from the sorted cells. TCRbeta CDR3 regions were sequenced using the immunoSEQ Assay. TCRdb stores this immuneACCESS table with in-frame sequences only. Part of the clones is absent; in the studies checked, under half of the shortfall reflects unresolved V genes, and no reason is known for the rest. Within this sample are fewer than 75,000 clones, with roughly 87% of them counted one time only. Around 2.8% of the sample comes from the top ten. This TCR derives from an adult with an advanced solid tumor such as melanoma, head and neck, liver or kidney cancer. The sample consisted of CD4+ or CD8+ T cells sorted from blood, taken in a trial of the OX40 agonist ivuxolimab. The chain is encoded by TRBV5-1 joined to TRBJ2-1, with 9 bases matching TRBD1. The CDR3 region has the sequence CASSGLPGQGDNEQFF. The bases read TGCGCCAGCAGCGGACTGCCGGGACAGGGTGACAATGAGCAGTTCTTC.